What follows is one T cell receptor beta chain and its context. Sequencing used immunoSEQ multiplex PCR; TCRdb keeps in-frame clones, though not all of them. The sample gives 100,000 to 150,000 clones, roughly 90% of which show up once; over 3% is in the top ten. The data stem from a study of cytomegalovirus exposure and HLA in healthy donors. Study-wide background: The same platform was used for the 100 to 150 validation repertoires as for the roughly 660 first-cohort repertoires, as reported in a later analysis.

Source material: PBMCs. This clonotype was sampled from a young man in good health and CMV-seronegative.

The CDR3 protein is CASSPTEGVYGYTF. The CDR3 coding sequence is TGTGCCAGCAGTCCAACAGAGGGGGTCTATGGCTACACCTTC. The chain recombines TRBV5-8 with TRBJ1-2; tentatively, D is TRBD1 (6 bases). The CDR3 is made up of 14 amino acids. Germline CDR1 SGHTS, CDR2 YDEGEE. V lost 5 bases and J 4 bases, leaving 15 bases between the germline ends.